The present TCR beta chain was sequenced within a study of blood T cells in healthy people across ages. Primed by a sample-barcoded 5' primer and a J-beta primer mix, a second PCR proceeded for 7 to 11 cycles. Unique molecular identifiers of 12 random nucleotides labeled each cDNA. One entry per CDR3 protein, called by TCRdb with MiXCR from the 5' RACE reads. The sample lists 700,000 or so distinct CDR3 sequences, approximately 40% occurring once. Trimming left V 5 bases short and J 0 bases short, with 11 bases between. This CDR3 is built from 15 residues. Germline assignment: CDR1 MDHEN and CDR2 SYDVKM. This clonotype was found a few times. Its matching antigen is unknown. General study results and limits: Estimates of total diversity, which came from one million sequenced T cells, were considered to be underestimates.

The sequencing input was blood. The receptor was isolated from an older man in good health. V gene TRBV28 combines with J gene TRBJ2-4; D remains unclear. For the CDR3, the DNA is TGTGCCAGCAGTCCCTTGGACCTAGCCAAAAACATTCAGTACTTC. This translates into CASSPLDLAKNIQYF.